The entry that follows covers one T cell receptor (beta chain) sequence. Its antigen is not identified. The sample originates from a study of CXCR3-negative and CXCR3-positive naive CD8 T cells. General study points: Between one naive subset and the other, surface CD5 was comparable, and TCR strength was inferred from TRB CDR3 properties.

Preparation of TRB cDNA libraries relied on 5' RACE carrying UMI labels. One entry per CDR3 protein, without DNA, is what TCRdb gives after re-calling the 5' RACE reads. The listing records 40,000 to 50,000 distinct CDR3 sequences. The sample was naive CXCR3- CD8+ T cells from blood. Stated subset: CD45RO-CCR7+CD27+CD95- naive CD8+ T cells lacking CXCR3 (TNR3-). This clonotype was sampled from a human donor in good health. Some clones in this sample may be carry-over from other donors' samples.

The CDR3 is CASRLAGDNEQFF. The V call is TRBV5-1, the J call TRBJ2-1; TCRdb proposes TRBD2, but this gene call is untestable without DNA. In germline, CDR1 is SGHRS, CDR2 YFSETQ. This CDR3 is 13 amino acids long.